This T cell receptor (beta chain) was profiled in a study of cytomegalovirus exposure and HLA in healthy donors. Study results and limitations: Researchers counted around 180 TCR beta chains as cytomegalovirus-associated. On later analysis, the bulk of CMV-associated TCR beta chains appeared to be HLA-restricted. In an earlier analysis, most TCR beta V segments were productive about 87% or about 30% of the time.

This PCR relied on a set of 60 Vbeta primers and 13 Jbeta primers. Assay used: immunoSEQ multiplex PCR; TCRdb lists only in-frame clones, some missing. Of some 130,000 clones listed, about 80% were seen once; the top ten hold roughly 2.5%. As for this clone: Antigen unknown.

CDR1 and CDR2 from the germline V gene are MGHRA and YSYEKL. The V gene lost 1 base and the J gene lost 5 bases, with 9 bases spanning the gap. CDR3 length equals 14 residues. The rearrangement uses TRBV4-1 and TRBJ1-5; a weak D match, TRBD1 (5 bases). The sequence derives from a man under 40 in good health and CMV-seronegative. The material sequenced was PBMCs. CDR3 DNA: TGCGCCAGCAGCCAAGGGCCCAGGGATCAGCCCCAGCATTTT. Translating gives CASSQGPRDQPQHF.